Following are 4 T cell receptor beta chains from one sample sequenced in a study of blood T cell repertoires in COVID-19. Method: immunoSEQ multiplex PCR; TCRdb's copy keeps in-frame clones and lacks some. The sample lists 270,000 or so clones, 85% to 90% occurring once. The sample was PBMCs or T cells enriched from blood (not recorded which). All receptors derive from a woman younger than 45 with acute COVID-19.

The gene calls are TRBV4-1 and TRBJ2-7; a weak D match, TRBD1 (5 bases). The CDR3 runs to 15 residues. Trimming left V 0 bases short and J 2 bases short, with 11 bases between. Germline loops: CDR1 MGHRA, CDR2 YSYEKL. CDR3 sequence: CASSQETDNTYEQYF. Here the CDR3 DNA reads TGCGCCAGCAGCCAAGAAACGGACAACACCTACGAGCAGTACTTC.

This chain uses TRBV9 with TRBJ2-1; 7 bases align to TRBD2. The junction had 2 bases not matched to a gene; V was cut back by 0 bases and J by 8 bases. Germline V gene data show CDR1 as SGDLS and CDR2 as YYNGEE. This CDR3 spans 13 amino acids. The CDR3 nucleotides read TGTGCCAGCAGCGTAGGGGGGAGGGATGAGCAGTTCTTC. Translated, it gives CASSVGGRDEQFF.

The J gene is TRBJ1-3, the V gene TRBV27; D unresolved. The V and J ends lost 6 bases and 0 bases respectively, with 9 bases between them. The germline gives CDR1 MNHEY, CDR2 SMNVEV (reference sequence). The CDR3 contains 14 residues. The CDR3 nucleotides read TGTGCCAGCAGATCGAGTTCCTCTGGAAACACCATATATTTT. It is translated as CASRSSSSGNTIYF.

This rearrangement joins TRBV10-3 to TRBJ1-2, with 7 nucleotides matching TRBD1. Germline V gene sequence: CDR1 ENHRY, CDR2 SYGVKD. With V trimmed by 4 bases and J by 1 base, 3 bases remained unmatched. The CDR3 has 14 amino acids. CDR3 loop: CAISATGDNYGYTF. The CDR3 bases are TGTGCCATCAGTGCCACAGGGGATAACTATGGCTACACCTTC.